The present entry profiles one TCR beta chain with its context. Its cognate antigen has yet to be identified. No base-level quality is on record; no much larger clone is a single base apart. This sample stems from a study of OX40 agonist ivuxolimab in advanced cancers. Study-wide context: Ivuxolimab was a fully human IgG2 agonistic monoclonal antibody targeting the costimulatory receptor OX40 (CD134). Intravenous ivuxolimab was administered to patients every 2 weeks at six dose levels: 0.01, 0.1, 0.3, 1.5, 3 and 10 mg/kg. Among the approximately 50 dose-escalation patients, some 20 had hepatocellular carcinoma, around 15 melanoma, 9 renal cell carcinoma and 9 head and neck cancer. In the dose-escalation cohort, roughly 82% of patients were male, and the mean age was approximately 60 years with a range of roughly 23 to 79. Prior anti-PD-1, anti-PD-L1 or anti-CTLA-4 therapy was permitted, and checkpoint inhibitors had been received by roughly 42% of dose-escalation patients. Partial responses occurred in three dose-escalation patients: two with cutaneous melanoma and one with hepatocellular carcinoma. Peripheral TCRbeta sequencing was intended to test whether TCR sequence diversity was altered and clonal T-cell expansion was caused by ivuxolimab. The paper describes the monotherapy dose-escalation part (N ≈ 51 patients) of the phase I trial of ivuxolimab.

Between the V and J ends, shortened by 4 bases and 4 bases respectively, the junction contains 11 bases. Counted from cysteine to phenylalanine, this CDR3 has 13 amino acids. The DNA shown is the 39-base CDR3, in frame from base 1. Based on the germline V gene, the CDR1 and CDR2 sequences are SGDLS and YYNGEE. Genomic DNA was extracted from sorted cells for sequencing of the TCRbeta CDR3 region. TCRbeta CDR3 regions were sequenced using the immunoSEQ Assay. Entries here come from immuneACCESS through TCRdb and include only in-frame sequences with V and J called. Some clones fail to appear in such tables; in the studies checked, an unresolved V gene covers under half of the shortfall, and the cause of the remainder is unknown. The sample profile shows 55,000 to 65,000 clones; 90% to 95% of them were found once. The top ten clonotypes cover roughly a sixth of the sample. The paper as a whole reports these results and caveats: On average, CD8+ T cells showed more expanded clones than CD4+ T cells after ivuxolimab. At doses from 0.1 to 3.0 mg/kg, clonal expansion was seen in both CD4+ and CD8+ blood T cells between baseline and week 6. The antigen specificity of the peripheral T cells that underwent clonal expansion was not determined. In the 0.1-3.0 mg/kg groups, partial responders had among the lowest normalized peripheral clonal expansion, particularly in CD8+ T cells. Low levels of normalized T-cell clonal expansion were also seen in some nonresponding patients.

Patients with autoimmune disease history or receiving systemic immunosuppression were excluded from the trial. Peripheral blood for TCR sequencing was collected from all dose cohorts at baseline, on cycle 4 day 1, and on cycle 7 day 1. The samples were taken from a phase I, first-in-human, multicenter, open-label dose-escalation trial of ivuxolimab. Adults with locally advanced or metastatic melanoma, renal cell, hepatocellular, or head and neck squamous cell carcinoma were enrolled in the trial. Before TCR sequencing, CD4+ and CD8+ T cells were separately sorted from peripheral blood. The chain uses TRBV9 and TRBJ2-5; tentative D gene TRBD2, with 7 bases matching. The source is an adult with an advanced solid tumor such as melanoma, head and neck, liver or kidney cancer. The sequences come from CD4+ or CD8+ T cells sorted from blood, collected in a trial of the OX40 agonist ivuxolimab. In nucleotide form, the sequence is TGTGCCAGCAGCACGGGGGGCCTAGAGACCCAGTACTTC. This yields the protein CASSTGGLETQYF.